The 31 T cell receptor beta chains below were found in one sample sequenced in a study of T-cell memory formation after mild COVID-19. TCRdb re-called the 5' RACE reads with MiXCR, one entry per CDR3 protein. The sample lists approximately 350,000 distinct CDR3 sequences, roughly 13% occurring once. Sequenced sample: PBMCs or a T cell subset sorted from them (not recorded which). These receptors were taken from a man between 18 and 29 years old who had mild COVID-19 (a few samples of this study predate the infection). Cell type and time point are not known.

This clonotype was seen a handful of times. This chain links TRBV20-1 with TRBJ2-7; the match to TRBD2 covers 8 bases. From germline, CDR1 is DFQATT and CDR2 SNEGSKA (reference sequence). V was pared by 4 bases and J by 7 bases, with 9 bases of the junction left unmatched. The CDR3 is made up of 13 amino acids. CDR3 region: CSATPGLVGEQYF. The CDR3 DNA follows: TGCAGTGCTACACCGGGACTAGTCGGGGAGCAGTACTTC.

V usage is TRBV6-2 or TRBV6-3 and J usage is TRBJ2-4; maybe TRBD2 (6 bases). The V gene's germline CDR1 is MNHEY and CDR2 SVGEGT. The ends were cut back, 2 bases at V and 8 bases at J, with 10 bases in the middle. This CDR3 comprises 13 residues. CDR3: CASSYGEEDIQYF. Here the CDR3 DNA reads TGTGCCAGCAGTTACGGGGAGGAGGACATTCAGTACTTC.

V usage is TRBV10-1 and J usage is TRBJ2-1, with TRBD1 identical over 11 bases. Unmatched junction bases numbered 12, after V lost 0 bases and J lost 8 bases. CDR3 size: 18 residues. Germline assignment: CDR1 WNHNN and CDR2 SYGVQD (reference sequence). The CDR3 nucleotides are TGCGCCAGCAGTGAGTCTTTAACGGGACAGGGGGGAGTAGATGAGCAGTTCTTC. Translation gives CASSESLTGQGGVDEQFF.

The chain recombines TRBV25-1 with TRBJ2-1; 8 bases are shared with TRBD2. The CDR3 runs 16 residues. V shed 5 bases, J shed 7 bases, and the junction held 13 bases outside the gene matches. Germline-derived CDR1 and CDR2 are MGHDK and SYGVNS. CDR3 loop: CASSPFGGGANNEQFF. The CDR3 DNA is TGTGCCAGCAGTCCCTTCGGGGGGGGGGCCAATAATGAGCAGTTCTTC.

This chain uses TRBV12-3 or TRBV12-4 with TRBJ2-5, with 8 bases fitting TRBD2. The V segment lost 5 bases and the J segment 4 bases; nucleotides outside the gene matches: 9. The CDR3 has 15 residues. The CDR3 coding sequence is TGTGCCAGCAGTCCAAAACCTAGCGGGCGAGAGACCCAGTACTTC. This translates into CASSPKPSGRETQYF.

This clonotype showed up just a few times. This chain uses TRBV29-1 with TRBJ2-4; no definite D call. Germline CDR1 SQVTM, CDR2 ANQGSEA. This CDR3 comprises 11 residues. Trimming stripped 2 bases from V and 9 bases from J, with 8 bases between. CDR3 residues: CSVENYGIQYF. CDR3 in DNA: TGCAGCGTTGAAAATTATGGCATTCAGTACTTC. The variable domain in full, with the rest retrieved from reference TRBV29-1 and TRBJ2-4, is SAVISQKPSRDICQRGTSLTIQCQVDSQVTMMFWYRQQPGQSLTLIATANQGSEATYESGFVIDKFPISRPNLTFSTLTVSNMSPEDSSIYLCSVENYGIQYFGAGTRLSVL.

The V and J genes are TRBV5-1 and TRBJ2-2; D uncertain. Trimming took 0 bases from V and 2 from J, leaving 8 bases between them. Germline lookup yields CDR1 SGHRS and CDR2 YFSETQ. The CDR3 has 15 residues. CDR3 residues: CASSLEQANTGELFF. As DNA, the CDR3 is TGCGCCAGCAGCTTGGAGCAGGCCAACACCGGGGAGCTGTTTTTT.

The V and J genes are TRBV24-1 and TRBJ1-1, with 7 nucleotides matching TRBD1. Germline CDR1 KGHDR, CDR2 SFDVKD. This CDR3 contains 14 residues. The V gene end was trimmed by 5 bases and the J gene end by 1 base; junction bases not matched to a gene: 3. CDR3 residues: CATSGPGGNTEAFF. CDR3 coding DNA: TGTGCCACCAGTGGGCCAGGGGGGAACACTGAAGCTTTCTTT.

At least ten counts were recorded for this clonotype. This rearrangement joins TRBV6-5 to TRBJ2-7, with D possibly TRBD2 on 5 matching bases. Germline CDR1 is MNHEY and CDR2 is SVGAGI. The CDR3 sequence is 15 residues long. V gave up 0 bases and J gave up 0 bases, with 9 bases separating them. The DNA for the CDR3 is TGTGCCAGCAGTTACTCGAGAGGGAGCTCCTACGAGCAGTACTTC. This gives the protein CASSYSRGSSYEQYF.

This chain links TRBV6-5 with TRBJ2-2; no clear D. CDR1 is MNHEY and CDR2 is SVGAGI in the germline V gene. V shed 2 bases and J shed 4 bases, with 5 bases lying between them. There are 13 residues in the CDR3. The DNA for the CDR3 is TGTGCCAGCAGTTACGGCCCCACCGGGGAGCTGTTTTTT. Its protein is CASSYGPTGELFF.

This clonotype was picked up a small number of times. V usage is TRBV6-5 and J usage is TRBJ2-6, with D tentatively TRBD1 (6 bases). V was clipped by 6 bases and J by 4 bases, with 13 bases between them. The CDR3 extends over 15 amino acids. Germline CDR1 and CDR2: MNHEY and SVGAGI. The CDR3 spells CASRSQGAGANVLTF. The CDR3 nucleotides read TGTGCCAGCAGGTCACAGGGAGCCGGGGCCAACGTCCTGACTTTC.

This clonotype has just a few counts. The chain is built from TRBV12-3 or TRBV12-4 and TRBJ2-2; 9 nucleotides line up with TRBD1. Germline trimming cut 10 bases from V and 4 bases from J; bases unmatched to any gene: 19. The CDR3 has 18 residues. CDR3 nucleotides: TGTGCCACTGACCCGGGACAGGGATCGGGTTCCGTCACCGGGGAGCTGTTTTTT. It yields the protein CATDPGQGSGSVTGELFF.

This clonotype has at least ten counts. The chain uses TRBV6-1 and TRBJ2-7; 8 nucleotides agree with TRBD1. J was trimmed by 6 bases and V by 3 bases; bases with no gene match: 4. The CDR3 contains 13 residues. Germline CDR1 is MNHNS and CDR2 is SASEGT. The CDR3 nucleotides are TGTGCCAGCAGTGAGACAGGGGCCGGCGAGCAGTACTTC. The encoded protein is CASSETGAGEQYF.

The chain carries TRBV5-1 and TRBJ2-3, with 7 bases lining up with TRBD2. The CDR3 has 16 amino acids. V dropped 3 bases and J dropped 2; count of bases not matched to a gene: 9. Germline CDR1 and CDR2: SGHRS and YFSETQ. The CDR3 nucleotides read TGCGCCAGCAGCTGGGAGCCTGGGACTACCACAGATACGCAGTATTTT. It is translated as CASSWEPGTTTDTQYF.

The V and J genes are TRBV5-1 and TRBJ2-2, with 7 bases matching TRBD1. Germline CDR1 is SGHRS and CDR2 is YFSETQ. J was trimmed by 6 bases and V by 4 bases; bases with no gene match: 3. This CDR3 comprises 13 residues. CDR3 nucleotides: TGCGCCAGCAGCGCACAGGGGCCCGGGGAGCTGTTTTTT. Its translation is CASSAQGPGELFF. Based on the CDR3 plus reference TRBV5-1 and TRBJ2-2, the full variable domain is KAGVTQTPRYLIKTRGQQVTLSCSPISGHRSVSWYQQTPGQGLQFLFEYFSETQRNKGNFPGRFSGRQFSNSRSEMNVSTLELGDSALYLCASSAQGPGELFFGEGSRLTVL.

This clonotype was counted a few times. This chain links TRBV27 with TRBJ1-2; D might be TRBD1 (5 bases). Germline V CDR1 and CDR2: MNHEY, SMNVEV (reference sequence). CDR3 size: 13 residues. The V end lost 6 bases, the J end lost 5 bases, and 13 bases lay between the germline ends. The CDR3 nucleotides are TGTGCCAGCAGCCCGGGACGGAGGTATGGCTACACCTTC. It codes for CASSPGRRYGYTF.

The rearrangement joins TRBV7-2 to TRBJ2-7, with a weak D call TRBD2 (6 bases). Looked up from germline, CDR1 is SGHTA and CDR2 is FQGNSA. The CDR3 length is 13 residues. Trimming took 1 base from V and 6 from J, leaving 10 bases between them. The CDR3 region is CASSLGPSVEQYV. CDR3 DNA: TGTGCCAGCAGCTTAGGCCCTAGCGTCGAGCAGTACGTC.

The chain carries TRBV10-1 and TRBJ2-6; D call uncertain. CDR1 and CDR2 (germline): WNHNN, SYGVQD (reference sequence). This CDR3 is 15 amino acids long. Trimming pared 0 bases from V and 2 bases from J, leaving 5 bases between. The CDR3 sequence is CASSESAAGANVLTF. The CDR3 nucleotides are TGCGCCAGCAGTGAGTCCGCAGCTGGGGCCAACGTCCTGACTTTC.

The sample holds many counts of this clonotype. The CDR3 loop is CATSRALGRNEQFF. The CDR3 coding sequence is TGTGCCACCAGCAGAGCCCTCGGACGCAATGAGCAGTTCTTC. The rearrangement joins TRBV15 to TRBJ2-1; D not certain. Germline values: CDR1 LNHNV, CDR2 YYDKDF (reference sequence). V was cut by 1 base and J by 6 bases, with 10 bases left in between. CDR3 length: 14 residues. Looking up the rest from reference TRBV15 and TRBJ2-1 gives the full variable domain: DAMVIQNPRYQVTQFGKPVTLSCSQTLNHNVMYWYQQKSSQAPKLLFHYYDKDFNNEADTPDNFQSRRPNTSFCFLDIRSPGLGDTAMYLCATSRALGRNEQFFGPGTRLTVL.

This clonotype has ten or more counts. The rearrangement uses TRBV7-3 and TRBJ2-3; unclear D gene. The germline V gene has CDR1 SGHTA and CDR2 FQGTGA. The germline V and J ends were trimmed by 6 bases and 0 bases, with 7 bases remaining between them. The CDR3 loop spans 13 amino acids. The CDR3 spells CASRESSTDTQYF. The CDR3 region has the DNA TGTGCCAGCAGGGAATCTAGCACAGATACGCAGTATTTT. Full variable domain (remainder filled in from reference TRBV7-3 and TRBJ2-3): GAGVSQTPSNKVTEKGKYVELRCDPISGHTALYWYRQSLGQGPEFLIYFQGTGAADDSGLPNDRFFAVRPEGSVSTLKIQRTERGDSAVYLCASRESSTDTQYFGPGTRLTVL.

In this sample, this clonotype turned up a few times. The rearrangement joins TRBV20-1 to TRBJ2-3, with TRBD2 matching over 10 bases. The J segment lost 5 bases and the V segment lost 5 bases, leaving 4 bases of the junction unmatched. Looked up from germline, CDR1 is DFQATT and CDR2 is SNEGSKA (reference sequence). CDR3 length equals 13 residues. CDR3 amino acids: CSAASGGLDTQYF. CDR3 DNA: TGCAGTGCTGCTAGCGGGGGTCTAGATACGCAGTATTTT.

This clonotype turned up a few times. The J gene is TRBJ1-4, the V gene TRBV12-3 or TRBV12-4; D uncertain. CDR3 length: 14 amino acids. V was trimmed by 5 bases and J by 7 bases, leaving 14 bases between them. CDR3 in DNA: TGTGCCAGCAGTCGGACTCGAACGGGTGAAAAACTGTTTTTT. Protein sequence: CASSRTRTGEKLFF.

This clonotype was seen a handful of times. V usage is TRBV6-6 and J usage is TRBJ1-2; 8 bases agree with TRBD1. This CDR3 spans 16 amino acids. Germline CDR1 and CDR2: MNHNY and SVGAGI (reference sequence). V trimming: 4 bases; J trimming: 5 bases; junction bases outside the gene matches: 12. The DNA for the CDR3 is TGTGCCAGCAGTTCCTCCCGGCAGGGGGCGGGTTATGGCTACACCTTC. Its translation: CASSSSRQGAGYGYTF.

The chain joins TRBV7-8 to TRBJ2-5; 11 bases fit TRBD2. Germline V gene lookup returns CDR1 SGHVS and CDR2 FQNEAQ. The CDR3 spans 16 residues. J lost 0 bases, V lost 5 bases, and 5 bases had no gene match. This CDR3 reads CASSTRLAGYQETQYF. The CDR3 DNA reads TGTGCCAGCAGCACCCGACTAGCGGGGTACCAAGAGACCCAGTACTTC.

This clonotype was detected many times. V is TRBV20-1 and J is TRBJ2-3; D not certain. Between the trimmed V and J ends, which lost 6 bases and 3 bases, there was a span of 7 bases. The CDR3 runs 11 residues. Germline V CDR1 and CDR2: DFQATT, SNEGSKA (reference sequence). The CDR3 sequence: CSARRTDTQYF. The DNA for the CDR3 is TGCAGTGCCCGCAGGACAGATACGCAGTATTTT.

This clonotype was recorded a few times. This chain joins TRBV4-2 and TRBJ1-2; a weak D match, TRBD1 (5 bases). The CDR3 spans 15 residues. The V and J ends lost 1 base and 3 bases respectively, with 12 bases between them. The germline gives CDR1 LGHNA, CDR2 YNFKEQ. The CDR3 coding sequence is TGTGCCAGCAGCCAAGGAATACAGGCTTACTATGGCTACACCTTC. Translating it yields CASSQGIQAYYGYTF.

The J gene is TRBJ2-7, the V gene TRBV21-1; no check of the table's D call, TRBD1, against the DNA was made. TRBV21-1 is a recognized pseudogene. This CDR3 spans 14 amino acids. This CDR3 is CASAGQGAFYEQYV. In DNA, the CDR3 is TGTGCCAGCGCGGGACAGGGGGCTTTCTACGAGCAGTACGTC.

This clonotype appeared a few times. This chain joins TRBV4-3 and TRBJ2-2, with D hard to call. Trimming stripped 1 base from V and 0 bases from J, with 12 bases between. The CDR3 consists of 17 residues. Looked up from germline, CDR1 is LGHNA and CDR2 is YSLEER. The CDR3 loop reads CASSQGFLESNTGELFF. The CDR3 nucleotides are TGCGCCAGCAGCCAAGGATTTCTGGAGTCGAACACCGGGGAGCTGTTTTTT.

The chain links TRBV20-1 to TRBJ1-4; D is undetermined. The CDR3 extends over 12 amino acids. V gave up 0 bases and J gave up 6 bases, with 5 bases separating them. CDR1 and CDR2 (germline): DFQATT, SNEGSKA (reference sequence). The CDR3 region is CSARDRDEKLFF. The CDR3 bases are TGCAGTGCTAGAGATCGGGATGAAAAACTGTTTTTT.

This clonotype was counted only a few times. This rearrangement joins TRBV3-1 to TRBJ1-6; D is perhaps TRBD1 (5 bases). Germline loops: CDR1 LGHDT, CDR2 YNNKEL (reference sequence). V lost 4 bases, J lost 7 bases, and 11 bases lay in between. This CDR3 spans 14 amino acids. The CDR3 loop is CASSPGRENSPLHF. CDR3 DNA: TGTGCCAGCAGCCCAGGGCGGGAGAATTCACCCCTCCACTTT.

This clonotype was counted at least ten times. The chain uses TRBV10-2 and TRBJ2-5; TRBD2 might be the D (5 bases). V lost 4 bases, J lost 4 bases, and 7 bases lay in between. Germline-derived CDR1 and CDR2 are WSHSY and SAAADI. This CDR3 region has 12 residues. The DNA of the CDR3 is TGCGCCAGCAGTGCCGGAGGAGAGACCCAGTACTTC. Residues: CASSAGGETQYF.